One sample yielded the 7 T cell receptor beta chains listed below, sequenced in a study of T cell responses to AZD1222 COVID-19 vaccine. TCRdb's table, derived via immunoSEQ multiplex PCR, lists solely in-frame clones and lacks some. The sample lists 100,000 to 120,000 clones; 88% were seen once. Material: peripheral blood, obtained on day 0 of AZD1222 vaccination. These receptors all come from an adult in good health.

This clone appeared a single time. CDR3 in DNA: TGTGCCAGCAGCCAAGGGGTACAGGAAAAACTGTTTTTT. Translation: CASSQGVQEKLFF. The chain joins TRBV3-1 (or the pseudogene TRBV3-2) to TRBJ1-4; D not resolved. V dropped 1 base and J dropped 8 bases, with 8 bases sitting between them. Germline CDR1 LGHDT, CDR2 YNNKEL (reference sequence). The CDR3 is 13 residues long.

This clone appeared once. The chain couples TRBV5-5 to TRBJ2-7, with 8 bases aligning to TRBD1. V lost 5 bases, J lost 2 bases, and 6 bases stayed unmatched. The CDR3 is made up of 14 amino acids. The V gene's germline CDR1 is SGHKS and CDR2 YYEKEE (reference sequence). CDR3 protein: CASRSGTGTYEQYF. The CDR3 DNA is TGTGCCAGCAGATCCGGGACAGGTACCTACGAGCAGTACTTC.

The chain links TRBV5-5 to TRBJ2-7; 9 nucleotides agree with TRBD1. This CDR3 has 15 residues. After removal of 6 bases from V and 2 bases from J, the junction contained 9 bases not matched to a gene. The V gene's germline CDR1 is SGHKS and CDR2 YYEKEE (reference sequence). Here the CDR3 reads CASINRGPTTYEQYF. Written as DNA, the CDR3 is TGTGCCAGCATAAACAGGGGGCCTACCACCTACGAGCAGTACTTC.

The chain has TRBV15 and TRBJ1-1; D is undetermined. The germline CDR1 and CDR2 sequences are LNHNV and YYDKDF (reference sequence). Trimming took off 6 bases at V and 6 bases at J, with 17 bases between the two ends. The CDR3 has 14 residues. CDR3 sequence (DNA): TGTGCCACCAGGGGATTAAATTCGAGGCCTGAAGCTTTCTTT. It yields the protein CATRGLNSRPEAFF.

This chain joins TRBV5-1 and TRBJ1-6, with a tentative D call TRBD1 (5 bases). This CDR3 is built from 17 residues. Germline assignment: CDR1 SGHRS and CDR2 YFSETQ. Between the trimmed V and J ends, which lost 1 base and 5 bases, there was a span of 16 bases. The CDR3: CASSLSQGAGNNSPLHF. The CDR3, as DNA: TGCGCCAGCAGCTTGTCTCAGGGAGCGGGGAATAATTCACCCCTCCACTTT.

This clone appeared a single time. V usage is TRBV5-1 and J usage is TRBJ2-2, with D possibly TRBD2 on 6 matching bases. CDR1 and CDR2 from the germline V gene are SGHRS and YFSETQ. Trimming removed 3 bases at V and 8 bases at J, with 20 bases between. The CDR3 covers 16 residues. CDR3 region: CASSSQGGGTGGELFF. The CDR3 DNA is TGCGCCAGCAGCTCTCAAGGTGGCGGGACGGGAGGGGAGCTGTTTTTT.

This chain links TRBV5-1 with TRBJ2-2; 14 bases are a match to TRBD2. V shed 4 bases and J 1 base; nucleotides not matched to a gene: 9. CDR3 length equals 19 residues. CDR1 is SGHRS, CDR2 YFSETQ, per germline. The CDR3 nucleotides are TGCGCCAGCAGCCCCACGGGGACTAGCGGGGGACTGAACACCGGGGAGCTGTTTTTT. Translating it yields CASSPTGTSGGLNTGELFF.